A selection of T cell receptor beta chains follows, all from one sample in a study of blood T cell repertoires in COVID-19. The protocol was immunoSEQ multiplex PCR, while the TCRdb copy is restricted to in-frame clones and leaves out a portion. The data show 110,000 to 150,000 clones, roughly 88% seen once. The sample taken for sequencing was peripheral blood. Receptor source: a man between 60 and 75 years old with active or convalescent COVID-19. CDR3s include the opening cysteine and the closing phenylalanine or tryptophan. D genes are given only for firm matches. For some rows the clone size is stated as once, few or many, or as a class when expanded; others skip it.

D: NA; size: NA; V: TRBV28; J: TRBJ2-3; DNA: TGTGCCAGCAGTACGCCCGGGGTCGGGGATACGCAGTATTTT; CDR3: CASSTPGVGDTQYF
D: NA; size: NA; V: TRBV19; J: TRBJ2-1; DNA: TGTGCCAGTAGTATAGACAGGGTTGAGCAGTTCTTC; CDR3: CASSIDRVEQFF
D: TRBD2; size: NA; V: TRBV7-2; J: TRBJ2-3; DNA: TGTGCCAGCAGCTTTACCCGACGACTAGCGGGGAGCACAGATACGCAGTATTTT; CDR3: CASSFTRRLAGSTDTQYF
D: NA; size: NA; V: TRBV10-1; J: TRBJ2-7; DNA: TGCGCCAGCAGTGAACCGGGCTACGAGCAGTACTTC; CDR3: CASSEPGYEQYF
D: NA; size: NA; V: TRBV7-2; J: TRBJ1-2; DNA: TGTGCCAGCAGTCCCGGGGCGGGGTCATATGGCTACACCTTC; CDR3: CASSPGAGSYGYTF
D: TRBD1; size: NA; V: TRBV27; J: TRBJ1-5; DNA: TGTGCCAGCAGGTACAGGGGGGGCAATCAGCCCCAGCATTTT; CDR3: CASRYRGGNQPQHF
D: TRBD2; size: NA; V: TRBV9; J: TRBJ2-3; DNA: TGTGCCAGCAGCGTCGCCGACCGTAGCGGGGCCACAGATACGCAGTATTTT; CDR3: CASSVADRSGATDTQYF
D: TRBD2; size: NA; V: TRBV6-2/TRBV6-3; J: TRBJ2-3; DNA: TGTGCCAGCAGTTATAGCGGGACAAACACAGATACGCAGTATTTT; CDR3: CASSYSGTNTDTQYF
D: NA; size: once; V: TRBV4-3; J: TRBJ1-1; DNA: TGCGCCAGCAGCCAAGCCGCAGGGGCGAACACTGAAGCTTTCTTT; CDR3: CASSQAAGANTEAFF
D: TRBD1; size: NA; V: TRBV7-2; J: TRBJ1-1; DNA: TGTGCCAGCAGCCGCAGACAGGGGGAAACTGAAGCTTTCTTT; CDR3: CASSRRQGETEAFF
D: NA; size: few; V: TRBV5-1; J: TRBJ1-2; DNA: TGCGCCAGCAGTCCTCTGGCGGGAGGAGACTATGGCTACACCTTC; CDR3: CASSPLAGGDYGYTF
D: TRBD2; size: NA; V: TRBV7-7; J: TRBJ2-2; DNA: TGTGCTAGCAGTCGTAGCGGGGTCGAGAACACCGGGGAGCTGTTTTTT; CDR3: CASSRSGVENTGELFF
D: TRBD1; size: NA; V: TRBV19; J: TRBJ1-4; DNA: TGTGCCAGTCGACAGGGCAATAATGAAAAACTGTTTTTT; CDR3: CASRQGNNEKLFF
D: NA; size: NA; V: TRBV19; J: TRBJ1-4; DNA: TGTGCCAGTGCGGGCCCCTCGACGTTAGAAAAACTGTTTTTT; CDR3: CASAGPSTLEKLFF